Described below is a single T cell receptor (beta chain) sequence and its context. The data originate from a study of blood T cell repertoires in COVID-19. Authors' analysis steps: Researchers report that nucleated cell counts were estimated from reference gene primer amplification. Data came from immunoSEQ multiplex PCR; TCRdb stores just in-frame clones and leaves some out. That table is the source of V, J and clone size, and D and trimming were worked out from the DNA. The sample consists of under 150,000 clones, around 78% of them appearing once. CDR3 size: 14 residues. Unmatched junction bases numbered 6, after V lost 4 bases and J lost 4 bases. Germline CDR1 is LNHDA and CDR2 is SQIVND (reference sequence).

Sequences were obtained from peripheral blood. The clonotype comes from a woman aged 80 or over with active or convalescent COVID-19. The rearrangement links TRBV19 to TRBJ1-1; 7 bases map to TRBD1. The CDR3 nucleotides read TGTGCCAGTAGTACTACAGGGGTCGGCACTGAAGCTTTCTTT. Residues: CASSTTGVGTEAFF.